A selection of T cell receptor beta chains follows, all from one sample in a study of cytomegalovirus exposure and HLA in healthy donors. Assay used: immunoSEQ multiplex PCR; TCRdb lists only in-frame clones, some missing. The sample yields about 98,000 clones, more than 85% seen once. The sample taken for sequencing was PBMCs. These receptors were obtained from a man younger than 30 in good health and CMV-seropositive. CDR3s include the opening cysteine and the closing phenylalanine or tryptophan. A D gene is named only where the DNA matches it firmly. Size tells how often a clone was seen (once, few, many) or the class of an expanded clone, and some rows leave it out.

clone_size,d_call,v_call,j_call,cdr3_aa,cdr3_nt
.,TRBD1,TRBV28,TRBJ2-1,CASTDRGSRSSYNEQFF,TGTGCCAGCACCGACAGGGGGTCGAGGAGCTCCTACAATGAGCAGTTCTTC
.,TRBD1,TRBV19,TRBJ2-5,CASEETGGKTQYF,TGTGCCAGCGAGGAGACAGGGGGTAAGACCCAGTACTTC
.,.,TRBV11-3,TRBJ2-3,CASSPPGEGADTQYF,TGTGCCAGCAGCCCTCCGGGAGAAGGAGCAGATACGCAGTATTTT
.,TRBD2,TRBV25-1,TRBJ2-3,CASRGLASTDTQYF,TGTGCCAGCAGGGGACTAGCCAGCACAGATACGCAGTATTTT
.,.,TRBV7-2,TRBJ2-7,CASSLGVGYEQYF,TGTGCCAGCAGCTTAGGTGTCGGCTACGAGCAGTACTTC
.,TRBD1,TRBV6-5,TRBJ2-7,CASSYSRDRGYEQYF,TGTGCCAGCAGTTACTCGAGGGACAGGGGCTACGAGCAGTACTTC
.,TRBD2,TRBV28,TRBJ2-1,CASSFEIIAGGTYNEQFF,TGTGCCAGCAGTTTCGAGATAATAGCGGGAGGGACCTACAATGAGCAGTTCTTC
.,TRBD1,TRBV11-3,TRBJ2-7,CASRKGQSGSYEQYF,TGTGCCAGCAGGAAGGGACAGTCCGGCTCCTACGAGCAGTACTTC
.,.,TRBV6-5,TRBJ2-1,CAAGGTYNEQFF,TGTGCCGCCGGGGGAACCTACAATGAGCAGTTCTTC
.,TRBD2,TRBV4-1,TRBJ2-1,CASSQETSGVSEQFF,TGCGCCAGCAGCCAAGAGACTAGCGGGGTATCTGAGCAGTTCTTC
few,.,TRBV12-5,TRBJ1-3,CASGLVWAGTGNTIYF,TGTGCTAGTGGTTTGGTATGGGCAGGGACTGGAAACACCATATATTTT
.,.,TRBV2,TRBJ1-3,CASSQDSPSGNTIYF,TGTGCCAGCAGTCAGGACAGCCCCTCTGGAAACACCATATATTTT